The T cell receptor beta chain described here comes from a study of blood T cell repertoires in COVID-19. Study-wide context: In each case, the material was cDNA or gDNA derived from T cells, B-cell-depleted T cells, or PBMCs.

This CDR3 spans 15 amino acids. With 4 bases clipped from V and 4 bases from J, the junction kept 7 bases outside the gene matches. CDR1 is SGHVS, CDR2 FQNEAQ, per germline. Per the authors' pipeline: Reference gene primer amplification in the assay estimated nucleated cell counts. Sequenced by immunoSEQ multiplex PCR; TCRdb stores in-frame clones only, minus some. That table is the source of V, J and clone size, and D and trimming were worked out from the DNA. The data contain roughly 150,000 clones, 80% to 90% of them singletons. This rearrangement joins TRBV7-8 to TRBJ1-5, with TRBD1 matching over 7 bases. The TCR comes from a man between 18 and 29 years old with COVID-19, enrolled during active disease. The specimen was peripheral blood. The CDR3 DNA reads TGTGCCAGCAGCTCAGACAGGGAGAAAAATCAGCCCCAGCATTTT. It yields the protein CASSSDREKNQPQHF.